The 2 T cell receptor beta chains listed next were all sequenced from one sample in a study of response to subunit inactivated influenza vaccine. TCRdb recomputed calls from the RT-PCR reads with MiXCR, one row per CDR3 protein. Of fewer than 650,000 distinct CDR3 sequences detected, roughly 13% appear once; the ten largest clones hold about an eighth. Here the sequenced sample was PBMCs from blood, taken about 40 days after vaccination. The receptors derive from a man aged 50 to 60 who received an inactivated influenza vaccine.

The chain links TRBV7-2 to TRBJ2-7; D is uncertain. Germline V gene lookup returns CDR1 SGHTA and CDR2 FQGNSA. The CDR3 runs 13 residues. The V end lost 5 bases, the J end lost 3 bases, and 11 bases lay between the germline ends. The CDR3 is CASSRDPGYEQYF. In DNA form, the CDR3 reads TGTGCCAGCAGCCGCGACCCTGGCTACGAGCAGTACTTC. Using reference TRBV7-2 and TRBJ2-7 for the parts outside the CDR3, the full variable domain is GAGVSQSPSNKVTEKGKDVELRCDPISGHTALYWYRQSLGQGLEFLIYFQGNSAPDKSGLPSDRFSAERTGGSVSTLTIQRTQQEDSAVYLCASSRDPGYEQYFGPGTRLTVT.

This clonotype was counted ten times or more. The chain combines TRBV11-2 with TRBJ2-7; no clear D gene. Trimming took off 5 bases at V and 8 bases at J, with 10 bases between the two ends. The germline V gene has CDR1 SGHAT and CDR2 FQNNGV. This CDR3 comprises 11 residues. DNA of the CDR3: TGTGCCAGCAGCCCCAATCTACAGCAGTACTTC. This sequence encodes CASSPNLQQYF.